One sample yielded the 22 T cell receptor beta chains listed below, sequenced in a study of blood T cell repertoires in COVID-19. Sequencing used immunoSEQ multiplex PCR; TCRdb keeps in-frame clones, though not all of them. The table records around 100,000 clones, more than 60% of them present only once. The sample consisted of peripheral blood. The receptors come from a man between 65 and 85 years old with active or convalescent COVID-19.

V usage is TRBV7-2 and J usage is TRBJ2-5; TRBD2 matches 7 bases. After removal of 5 bases from V and 10 bases from J, the junction contained 10 bases not matched to a gene. The CDR3 is 13 amino acids. Germline CDR1 is SGHTA and CDR2 is FQGNSA. CDR3 DNA sequence: TGTGCCAGCAGCACCCAGCAGGGAGGGGACCAGTACTTC. Residues: CASSTQQGGDQYF.

This chain uses TRBV4-1 with TRBJ2-1; TRBD2 matches 15 bases. After removal of 3 bases from V and 1 base from J, the junction contained 7 bases not matched to a gene. This CDR3 spans 19 amino acids. Germline values: CDR1 MGHRA, CDR2 YSYEKL. The chain's CDR3 is CASSHLGLAGGKSYNEQFF. CDR3 nucleotide sequence: TGCGCCAGCAGCCATTTAGGACTAGCGGGAGGGAAGTCCTACAATGAGCAGTTCTTC.

The genes are TRBV28 and TRBJ2-4, with D perhaps TRBD1 (5 bases). This CDR3 comprises 14 residues. Trimming cost V 2 bases and J 6 bases, with 11 bases left between them. Germline loops: CDR1 MDHEN, CDR2 SYDVKM. The DNA for the CDR3 is TGTGCCAGCAGTTTAGGACAAACCTTAAACATTCAGTACTTC. Residues: CASSLGQTLNIQYF.

This clone is a singleton in its sample. The chain combines TRBV30 with TRBJ1-6, with 12 bases aligning to TRBD1. Germline trimming cut 5 bases from V and 10 bases from J; bases unmatched to any gene: 0. CDR3 length equals 12 residues. Germline CDR1 GTSNPN, CDR2 SVGIG (reference sequence). The CDR3 region has the DNA TGTGCCTGGGGGACAGGGGGCTCACCCCTCCACTTT. Its protein is CAWGTGGSPLHF.

The chain is built from TRBV3-1 (or the pseudogene TRBV3-2) and TRBJ1-1; 7 nucleotides align to TRBD1. Germline CDR1 LGHDT, CDR2 YNNKEL (reference sequence). The CDR3 covers 14 residues. Unmatched junction bases numbered 2, after V lost 4 bases and J lost 0 bases. CDR3 sequence reads: CASSRTGMNTEAFF. The CDR3 DNA reads TGTGCCAGCAGCCGGACAGGAATGAACACTGAAGCTTTCTTT.

This chain connects TRBV19 to TRBJ1-2; the match to TRBD1 covers 9 bases. This CDR3 comprises 14 residues. Germline values: CDR1 LNHDA, CDR2 SQIVND (reference sequence). Trimming cost V 3 bases and J 8 bases; bases outside gene matches: 7. The CDR3 spells CASSIDRGNSGYTF. The CDR3 nucleotides are TGTGCCAGTAGTATCGACAGGGGGAATTCGGGCTACACCTTC.

The chain joins TRBV3-1 (or the pseudogene TRBV3-2) to TRBJ1-1; perhaps TRBD1 as D (5 bases). This CDR3 has 13 residues. Trimming left V 4 bases short and J 3 bases short, with 9 bases between. Germline values: CDR1 LGHDT, CDR2 YNNKEL (reference sequence). CDR3: CASSLRGDTEAFF. DNA of the CDR3: TGTGCCAGCAGCCTCCGGGGGGACACTGAAGCTTTCTTT.

This clone was detected once. This chain uses TRBV12-5 with TRBJ2-7; D is unclear. This CDR3 comprises 12 residues. The V gene lost 1 base and the J gene lost 12 bases, with 13 bases spanning the gap. Germline V CDR1 and CDR2: LGHNT, FRNRAP. The DNA for the CDR3 is TGTGCTAGTGGTTTGGGGCCCGTTAAGTGGTACTTC. As protein: CASGLGPVKWYF.

This rearrangement joins TRBV6-5 to TRBJ1-2, with 9 bases matching TRBD1. V trimming: 6 bases; J trimming: 3 bases; junction bases outside the gene matches: 2. CDR1 and CDR2 from the germline V gene are MNHEY and SVGAGI. The CDR3 covers 13 residues. The CDR3 loop is CASRRTGDYGYTF. In nucleotides, the CDR3 is TGTGCCAGCAGGAGGACAGGGGACTATGGCTACACCTTC.

The chain joins TRBV14 to TRBJ1-3, with D hard to call. The V gene's germline CDR1 is SGHDN and CDR2 FVKESK. Trimming cost V 0 bases and J 4 bases, with 13 bases left between them. The CDR3 runs to 16 residues. The DNA for the CDR3 is TGTGCCAGCAGCCAAGATGGTCGAACTCTGGGAAACACCATATATTTT. Translating gives CASSQDGRTLGNTIYF.

The V call is TRBV5-1, the J call TRBJ1-2; 8 bases line up with TRBD1. Germline CDR1 and CDR2: SGHRS and YFSETQ. Trimming took 3 bases from V and 8 from J; bases not matched to a gene: 6. This CDR3 is built from 13 residues. CDR3 nucleotides: TGCGCCAGCAGCTCCCAGGGGGCGCAGGGCTACACCTTC. Protein sequence: CASSSQGAQGYTF.

The chain combines TRBV28 with TRBJ1-2; 9 bases line up with TRBD1. CDR1 MDHEN and CDR2 SYDVKM come from the germline V gene. V lost 6 bases, J lost 4 bases, and 9 bases stayed unmatched. The CDR3 consists of 15 residues. CDR3 coding DNA: TGTGCCAGCAGGCAGGACAGGGGAAGGGTCTATGGCTACACCTTC. As protein: CASRQDRGRVYGYTF.

This sequence joins TRBV28 and TRBJ1-2; 8 bases are shared with TRBD1. CDR3 length equals 17 residues. Germline CDR1 MDHEN, CDR2 SYDVKM. With V trimmed by 3 bases and J by 6 bases, 15 bases remained unmatched. DNA for the CDR3: TGTGCCAGCAGTTTCCTTGCTATAGGACAGGGAGGTAATGGCTACACCTTC. Residues: CASSFLAIGQGGNGYTF.

The chain joins TRBV7-2 to TRBJ1-2; D remains ambiguous. Between the trimmed V and J ends, which lost 1 base and 3 bases, there was a span of 12 bases. Per the germline V gene, CDR1 is SGHTA and CDR2 is FQGNSA. CDR3 length: 15 residues. In nucleotides, the CDR3 is TGTGCCAGCAGCTTAGTTAAGTGGAGGGACTATGGCTACACCTTC. Translating gives CASSLVKWRDYGYTF. Together with reference TRBV7-2 and TRBJ1-2, the CDR3 gives the full variable domain: GAGVSQSPSNKVTEKGKDVELRCDPISGHTALYWYRQSLGQGLEFLIYFQGNSAPDKSGLPSDRFSAERTGGSVSTLTIQRTQQEDSAVYLCASSLVKWRDYGYTFGSGTRLTVV.

The genes are TRBV28 and TRBJ1-5, with unresolved D. The CDR3 is made up of 12 amino acids. The V end was cut by 5 bases, the J end by 5 bases, with 7 bases between. Germline assignment: CDR1 MDHEN and CDR2 SYDVKM. The CDR3 spells CASSRLDQPQHF. The CDR3, as DNA: TGTGCCAGCAGTCGACTCGATCAGCCCCAGCATTTT.

The chain links TRBV5-1 to TRBJ2-2; D is possibly TRBD2 (6 bases). Trimming shortened V by 4 bases and J by 7 bases, and 17 bases separated the two germline ends. Germline assignment: CDR1 SGHRS and CDR2 YFSETQ. The CDR3 loop spans 15 amino acids. In DNA form, the CDR3 reads TGCGCCAGCAGCCCCGGGACTGCGGGTCACGGGGAGCTGTTTTTT. Its translation: CASSPGTAGHGELFF.

This clone was picked up one time. The rearrangement joins TRBV7-2 to TRBJ1-3; 7 positions agree with TRBD1. Germline V gene data show CDR1 as SGHTA and CDR2 as FQGNSA. Unmatched junction bases numbered 3, after V lost 1 base and J lost 3 bases. CDR3 length: 15 amino acids. Written as DNA, the CDR3 is TGTGCCAGCAGCTTAGGAGGGGGCGGTGGAAACACCATATATTTT. Residues: CASSLGGGGGNTIYF. The entire variable domain, with the rest obtained from reference TRBV7-2 and TRBJ1-3, is as follows: GAGVSQSPSNKVTEKGKDVELRCDPISGHTALYWYRQSLGQGLEFLIYFQGNSAPDKSGLPSDRFSAERTGGSVSTLTIQRTQQEDSAVYLCASSLGGGGGNTIYFGEGSWLTVV.

The chain combines TRBV6-5 with TRBJ2-3, with D perhaps matching TRBD2 (6 bases). The CDR3 runs 15 residues. The V end lost 7 bases, the J end lost 0 bases, and 14 bases lay between the germline ends. CDR1 and CDR2 (germline): MNHEY, SVGAGI. The CDR3 is CASTGEGGSTDTQYF. The CDR3 DNA sequence: TGTGCCAGCACGGGAGAGGGCGGTAGCACAGATACGCAGTATTTT.

The sample holds one count of this clone. V is TRBV5-4 and J is TRBJ1-1; 8 nucleotides agree with TRBD1. The CDR3 covers 14 residues. Germline loops: CDR1 SGHNT, CDR2 YYREEE (reference sequence). V trimming: 4 bases; J trimming: 0 bases; junction bases outside the gene matches: 2. CDR3 sequence: CASSDRGLNTEAFF. The CDR3 DNA reads as TGTGCCAGCAGCGACAGGGGACTGAACACTGAAGCTTTCTTT.

This clone was seen a single time. V gene TRBV4-1 combines with J gene TRBJ2-2, with 7 bases aligning to TRBD1. The CDR3 contains 15 residues. V shed 4 bases and J 4 bases; nucleotides not matched to a gene: 6. Germline V gene data show CDR1 as MGHRA and CDR2 as YSYEKL. The chain's CDR3 is CASSRGGAGTGELFF. The CDR3 DNA is TGCGCCAGCAGCCGAGGGGGCGCGGGCACCGGGGAGCTGTTTTTT.

This clone occurred a few times. This chain uses TRBV21-1 with TRBJ2-2; the table's D call, TRBD1, was not checked against the DNA. TRBV21-1 is a known pseudogene. This CDR3 region has 16 residues. This CDR3 reads CASSKTGQPSTGELFF. The CDR3 DNA is TGTGCCAGCAGCAAAACAGGACAACCTTCCACCGGGGAGCTGTTTTTT.

This clone was seen more than once but under ten times. The J gene is TRBJ1-2, the V gene TRBV5-1; D is unclear. V was shortened by 0 bases and J by 3 bases, with 6 bases between the two germline ends. The CDR3 sequence is 13 residues long. The germline gives CDR1 SGHRS, CDR2 YFSETQ. CDR3 protein: CASSLEGDYGYTF. Here the CDR3 DNA reads TGCGCCAGCAGCTTGGAGGGAGACTATGGCTACACCTTC. Together with reference TRBV5-1 and TRBJ1-2, the CDR3 gives the full variable domain: KAGVTQTPRYLIKTRGQQVTLSCSPISGHRSVSWYQQTPGQGLQFLFEYFSETQRNKGNFPGRFSGRQFSNSRSEMNVSTLELGDSALYLCASSLEGDYGYTFGSGTRLTVV.